The 20 T cell receptor beta chains below were found in one sample sequenced in a study of response to subunit inactivated influenza vaccine. TCRdb independently ran MiXCR on the RT-PCR reads; one entry per CDR3 protein. The repertoire holds hundreds of thousands of distinct CDR3 sequences, over 25% seen once, with 1.5% to 2% in the top ten. The input for sequencing was CD4+ T cells sorted from PBMCs, taken roughly 5 days after vaccination. The receptor source for this set is a middle-aged man who received an inactivated influenza vaccine.

This clonotype was counted only a few times. The chain has TRBV3-1 and TRBJ1-1; D gene ambiguous. The CDR3 extends over 12 amino acids. Trimming pared 0 bases from V and 10 bases from J, leaving 9 bases between. Germline CDR1 LGHDT, CDR2 YNNKEL (reference sequence). CDR3 protein: CASSQEATRAFF. CDR3 nucleotide sequence: TGTGCCAGCAGCCAAGAGGCTACGAGAGCTTTCTTT. Drawing the rest from reference TRBV3-1 and TRBJ1-1, the complete variable domain is DTAVSQTPKYLVTQMGNDKSIKCEQNLGHDTMYWYKQDSKKFLKIMFSYNNKELIINETVPNRFSPKSPDKAHLNLHINSLELGDSAVYFCASSQEATRAFFGQGTRLTVV.

The rearrangement links TRBV7-6 to TRBJ2-7; D is perhaps TRBD2 (6 bases). The CDR3 covers 14 residues. CDR1 SGHVS and CDR2 FNYEAQ come from the germline V gene. Trimming removed 5 bases at V and 6 bases at J, with 17 bases between. CDR3 sequence reads: CASSPRDLSGEQYF. CDR3 sequence (DNA): TGTGCCAGCAGCCCGCGGGACCTCTCGGGCGAGCAGTACTTC.

Only a few counts were recorded for this clonotype. The chain employs TRBV24-1 and TRBJ2-5; D is undetermined. The V and J ends lost 5 bases and 0 bases respectively, with 9 bases between them. The CDR3 totals 14 residues. Germline CDR1 reads KGHDR; CDR2 reads SFDVKD. CDR3 amino acids: CATSGHPDQETQYF. The CDR3 coding sequence is TGTGCCACCAGTGGACACCCGGACCAAGAGACCCAGTACTTC.

This clonotype was counted a few times. The chain employs TRBV5-1 and TRBJ2-5; 8 bases match TRBD1. V lost 3 bases, J lost 3 bases, and 4 bases stayed unmatched. The CDR3 totals 14 residues. Per germline, CDR1 SGHRS and CDR2 YFSETQ. The CDR3 bases are TGCGCCAGCAGCTCAGTACAGGGGGAAGAGACCCAGTACTTC. It translates to CASSSVQGEETQYF.

This clonotype came up many times. The rearrangement links TRBV5-1 to TRBJ2-7; D remains unclear. V was trimmed by 3 bases and J by 0 bases, leaving 10 bases between them. The CDR3 sequence is 14 residues long. Germline CDR1 SGHRS, CDR2 YFSETQ. CDR3 region: CASSSGQISYEQYF. In nucleotides, the CDR3 is TGCGCCAGCAGCTCCGGGCAGATCTCCTACGAGCAGTACTTC. Full variable domain (rest looked up from reference TRBV5-1 and TRBJ2-7): KAGVTQTPRYLIKTRGQQVTLSCSPISGHRSVSWYQQTPGQGLQFLFEYFSETQRNKGNFPGRFSGRQFSNSRSEMNVSTLELGDSALYLCASSSGQISYEQYFGPGTRLTVT.

This clonotype was seen only a few times. The chain uses TRBV3-1 and TRBJ2-1; the D gene is possibly TRBD1 (6 bases). The CDR3 totals 15 residues. Per the germline V gene, CDR1 is LGHDT and CDR2 is YNNKEL (reference sequence). The ends were cut back, 1 base at V and 6 bases at J, with 13 bases in the middle. The DNA for the CDR3 is TGTGCCAGCAGCCAAGCGGGCGACAGGCGCAATGAGCAGTTCTTC. Amino acid sequence: CASSQAGDRRNEQFF.

This clonotype occurred a few times. J is TRBJ2-1 and V is TRBV29-1, with 11 bases that match TRBD1. J lost 2 bases, V lost 3 bases, and 0 bases had no gene match. The CDR3 sequence is 14 residues long. The germline V gene encodes CDR1 SQVTM and CDR2 ANQGSEA. CDR3 protein: CSVEGQGAYNEQFF. The CDR3 region has the DNA TGCAGCGTTGAGGGACAGGGGGCCTACAATGAGCAGTTCTTC.

The chain combines TRBV5-5 with TRBJ2-7; perhaps D is TRBD1 or TRBD2 (5 bases each). The CDR3 runs to 15 residues. Trimming shortened V by 2 bases and J by 6 bases, and 18 bases separated the two germline ends. Germline values: CDR1 SGHKS, CDR2 YYEKEE (reference sequence). CDR3 DNA sequence: TGTGCCAGCAGCTTTCCCACAAGGGGACGGTTCGAGCAGTACTTC. Translated: CASSFPTRGRFEQYF.

The J gene is TRBJ1-1, the V gene TRBV28; D is perhaps TRBD1 (5 bases). Trimming stripped 7 bases from V and 1 base from J, with 19 bases between. Germline CDR1 MDHEN, CDR2 SYDVKM. CDR3 length: 16 amino acids. The CDR3 reads CASNTGSGGWNTEAFF. The CDR3 DNA is TGTGCCAGCAACACCGGGAGCGGGGGTTGGAACACTGAAGCTTTCTTT.

There are a few counts of this clonotype. This chain links TRBV5-1 with TRBJ2-1, with D maybe TRBD2 (7 bases). CDR3 length equals 12 residues. The V gene lost 5 bases and the J gene lost 8 bases, with 11 bases spanning the gap. Germline V gene sequence: CDR1 SGHRS, CDR2 YFSETQ. CDR3 sequence reads: CASRGGGDEQFF. In nucleotides, the CDR3 is TGCGCCAGCAGAGGAGGGGGGGATGAGCAGTTCTTC.

This clonotype was counted between two and nine times. V is TRBV27 and J is TRBJ2-1; possibly TRBD1 for D (6 bases). The length of the CDR3 is 17 residues. Between the trimmed V and J ends, which lost 6 bases and 4 bases, there was a span of 22 bases. Germline CDR1 is MNHEY and CDR2 is SMNVEV (reference sequence). The CDR3 loop reads CASSSVVRTDQYNEQFF. The CDR3 DNA reads as TGTGCCAGCAGCTCAGTCGTCAGGACAGATCAATACAATGAGCAGTTCTTC.

This clonotype was counted a few times. The chain carries TRBV12-3 or TRBV12-4 and TRBJ2-1; D is ambiguous. This CDR3 is 14 amino acids long. The V end lost 3 bases, the J end lost 6 bases, and 12 bases lay between the germline ends. The CDR3 DNA follows: TGTGCCAGCAGTTTTAAGATGTCGGTCAATGAGCAGTTCTTC. Residues: CASSFKMSVNEQFF.

This clonotype has only a few counts. The rearrangement joins TRBV4-2 to TRBJ2-2, with D tentatively TRBD1 or TRBD2 (6 bases each). V was cut by 7 bases and J by 3 bases, with 18 bases left in between. Germline V gives CDR1 LGHNA, CDR2 YNFKEQ. The CDR3 is made up of 16 amino acids. CDR3 region: CASTHKGGLYTGELFF. The CDR3 region has the DNA TGTGCCAGCACTCACAAAGGGGGACTTTACACCGGGGAGCTGTTTTTT.

The table lists this clonotype with many counts. V gene TRBV12-3 or TRBV12-4 combines with J gene TRBJ2-5, with 8 bases aligning to TRBD2. The CDR3 contains 15 residues. V lost 1 base, J lost 2 bases, and 3 bases stayed unmatched. Here the CDR3 DNA reads TGTGCCAGCAGTTTAGTCGGGGGGGTGCAAGAGACCCAGTACTTC. This sequence encodes CASSLVGGVQETQYF.

This clonotype occurred a few times. The chain links TRBV5-5 to TRBJ2-7; TRBD2 aligns across 7 bases. Germline V gives CDR1 SGHKS, CDR2 YYEKEE (reference sequence). V was clipped by 7 bases and J by 6 bases; unmatched bases: 7. CDR3 length: 12 residues. CDR3 in DNA: TGTGCCAGCCGACGGGAGGCGGGCGAGCAGTACTTC. It codes for CASRREAGEQYF.

This clonotype has a handful of counts. V is TRBV29-1 and J is TRBJ2-1, with a tentative D call TRBD2 (7 bases). The CDR3 has 13 amino acids. CDR1 is SQVTM and CDR2 is ANQGSEA in the germline V gene. V dropped 6 bases and J dropped 10 bases, with 19 bases sitting between them. The DNA for the CDR3 is TGCAGCGTAGCACGAGGGGGGGCCCGAGAGCAGTTCTTC. This codes for CSVARGGAREQFF.

There are a few counts of this clonotype. The chain combines TRBV20-1 with TRBJ1-2, with unresolved D. This CDR3 contains 14 residues. The ends were cut back, 3 bases at V and 4 bases at J, with 15 bases in the middle. Germline V gene sequence: CDR1 DFQATT, CDR2 SNEGSKA (reference sequence). The CDR3 region has the DNA TGCAGTGCTAGGGTTAATGGGAGGAGCTATGGCTACACCTTC. Residues: CSARVNGRSYGYTF.

This chain joins TRBV7-9 and TRBJ2-2; the D is unclear. Germline V CDR1 and CDR2: SEHNR, FQNEAQ (reference sequence). The V end lost 5 bases, the J end lost 13 bases, and 8 bases lay between the germline ends. There are 10 residues in the CDR3. The CDR3 DNA is TGTGCCAGCAGCGGCCTGGGGCTGTTTTTT. Translation: CASSGLGLFF.

This clonotype has more than one count but fewer than ten. This rearrangement joins TRBV29-1 to TRBJ2-2, with D hard to call. Germline V gene lookup returns CDR1 SQVTM and CDR2 ANQGSEA. The CDR3 has 14 amino acids. With 7 bases removed from V and 0 bases from J, the gap between germline ends came to 12 bases. The CDR3 DNA reads as TGCAGCGCCCGATTTGGGGCGAACACCGGGGAGCTGTTTTTT. It codes for CSARFGANTGELFF.

This clonotype was picked up a small number of times. The chain couples TRBV4-1 to TRBJ2-3, with D tentatively TRBD2 (5 bases). This CDR3 is 13 amino acids long. Trimming removed 3 bases from V and 6 bases from J, with 10 bases in between. Germline V gene data show CDR1 as MGHRA and CDR2 as YSYEKL. This CDR3 reads CASSHEGGDTQYF. The CDR3 coding sequence is TGCGCCAGCAGCCATGAGGGCGGGGATACGCAGTATTTT.